These 20 T cell receptor beta chains were sequenced from one sample in a study of T cell responses to AZD1222 COVID-19 vaccine. Only in-frame clones appear in the TCRdb table, and some are missing; sequencing was by immunoSEQ multiplex PCR. The profile shows roughly 120,000 clones, about 80% of them singletons. The sequencing used peripheral blood, collected on day 0 of AZD1222 vaccination. The receptors were gathered from an adult in good health.

This clone was detected many times. The CDR3 DNA follows: TGTGCCAGCAGTGAAGCCCCCTCACATTACAATGAGCAGTTCTTC. It codes for CASSEAPSHYNEQFF. The chain recombines TRBV2 with TRBJ2-1; no firm D call. Trimming removed 0 bases at V and 4 bases at J, with 10 bases between. The CDR3 loop spans 15 amino acids. Germline assignment: CDR1 SNHLY and CDR2 FYNNEI.

The V and J genes are TRBV24-1 and TRBJ1-4; TRBD1 aligns across 10 bases. V dropped 3 bases and J dropped 8; count of bases not matched to a gene: 5. There are 15 residues in the CDR3. The germline gives CDR1 KGHDR, CDR2 SFDVKD. CDR3 sequence: CATSDPGQGGEKLFF. CDR3 nucleotides: TGTGCCACCAGTGATCCCGGACAGGGGGGCGAAAAACTGTTTTTT.

The CDR3 region has the DNA TGCGCCAGCAGCGGGGGCGGGAGGGGCACAGATACGCAGTATTTT. Its translation: CASSGGGRGTDTQYF. This chain connects TRBV4-1 to TRBJ2-3, with TRBD2 matching 9 bases. This CDR3 is 15 amino acids long. V dropped 5 bases and J dropped 1; count of bases not matched to a gene: 4. Germline lookup yields CDR1 MGHRA and CDR2 YSYEKL.

The CDR3 region is CASSPGGSTDTQYF. DNA of the CDR3: TGCGCCAGCAGCCCGGGGGGGAGCACAGATACGCAGTATTTT. The chain combines TRBV5-1 with TRBJ2-3, with 8 positions matching TRBD2. Germline lookup yields CDR1 SGHRS and CDR2 YFSETQ. The CDR3 is 14 amino acids. Losses at the gene ends were 4 bases for V and 0 bases for J; bases not matched to a gene: 1.

This rearrangement joins TRBV6-2 or TRBV6-3 to TRBJ1-1; D call uncertain. In germline, CDR1 is MNHEY, CDR2 SVGEGT. This CDR3 is built from 13 residues. V was cut by 5 bases and J by 4 bases, with 11 bases left in between. Written as DNA, the CDR3 is TGTGCCAGCAGTGGGCTCTCGAGCACTGAAGCTTTCTTT. Protein product: CASSGLSSTEAFF.

The chain recombines TRBV11-2 with TRBJ1-2; D call uncertain. The germline V gene has CDR1 SGHAT and CDR2 FQNNGV. The CDR3 runs to 13 residues. V lost 0 bases and J 8 bases, leaving 10 bases between the germline ends. The CDR3 spells CASSLESGLGYTF. CDR3 coding DNA: TGTGCCAGCAGCTTAGAAAGCGGACTCGGCTACACCTTC.

This chain links TRBV7-2 with TRBJ1-1; no clear D. This CDR3 has 14 amino acids. The germline V gene encodes CDR1 SGHTA and CDR2 FQGNSA. Between the trimmed V and J ends, which lost 4 bases and 0 bases, there was a span of 9 bases. For the CDR3, the DNA is TGTGCCAGCAGCTCCGGGAACATGAACACTGAAGCTTTCTTT. Translating gives CASSSGNMNTEAFF.

The CDR3 nucleotides read TGTGCCAGCATTACAAACGCGGGGGAAACTGAAGCTTTCTTT. It translates to CASITNAGETEAFF. The chain recombines TRBV7-2 with TRBJ1-1, with D perhaps matching TRBD1 (5 bases). This CDR3 comprises 14 residues. Per the germline V gene, CDR1 is SGHTA and CDR2 is FQGNSA. V was shortened by 7 bases and J by 5 bases, with 17 bases between the two germline ends.

The V call is TRBV4-1, the J call TRBJ1-2; weak D call: TRBD1 (6 bases). V was clipped by 4 bases and J by 6 bases, with 21 bases between them. Germline V lookup: CDR1 MGHRA, CDR2 YSYEKL. This CDR3 region has 16 residues. In DNA, the CDR3 is TGCGCCAGCAGCCCTGGAGAAGGGTGGGGGGCTCATGGCTACACCTTC. It is translated as CASSPGEGWGAHGYTF.

J is TRBJ2-7 and V is TRBV20-1, with D tentatively TRBD1 or TRBD2 (6 bases each). The CDR3 extends over 14 amino acids. V lost 3 bases and J lost 5, with 17 bases in between. The V gene's germline CDR1 is DFQATT and CDR2 SNEGSKA (reference sequence). CDR3 amino acids: CSASRQGTRHEQYF. CDR3 nucleotides: TGCAGTGCTAGTAGGCAGGGGACTCGCCACGAGCAGTACTTC.

This clone occurred many times. The chain employs TRBV7-9 and TRBJ1-2, with a weak D call TRBD1 (5 bases). This CDR3 is built from 15 residues. Per the germline V gene, CDR1 is SEHNR and CDR2 is FQNEAQ (reference sequence). The V and J ends lost 5 bases and 6 bases respectively, with 19 bases between them. Here the CDR3 reads CASSLNLRQSNGYTF. As DNA, the CDR3 is TGTGCCAGCAGCCTCAATCTTAGACAGTCAAATGGCTACACCTTC.

CDR3: CASSFDREAFF. CDR3 nucleotide sequence: TGCGCCAGCAGCTTTGACAGGGAAGCTTTCTTT. The chain recombines TRBV5-1 with TRBJ1-1; TRBD1 is a possible D gene (6 bases). Trimming left V 2 bases short and J 8 bases short, with 7 bases between. CDR1 is SGHRS and CDR2 is YFSETQ in the germline V gene. The CDR3 extends over 11 amino acids. The full variable domain, in which reference TRBV5-1 and TRBJ1-1 provide the parts outside the CDR3, is KAGVTQTPRYLIKTRGQQVTLSCSPISGHRSVSWYQQTPGQGLQFLFEYFSETQRNKGNFPGRFSGRQFSNSRSEMNVSTLELGDSALYLCASSFDREAFFGQGTRLTVV.

The sample holds a few counts of this clone. The rearrangement joins TRBV4-3 to TRBJ2-3, with TRBD2 matching 8 bases. The trim removed 4 bases at V and 5 bases at J, leaving 14 bases unmatched. Germline CDR1 LGHNA, CDR2 YSLEER. This CDR3 region has 17 residues. The CDR3 nucleotides read TGCGCCAGCAGCCGGATAGGTACGGGAGGGCATAAAGATACGCAGTATTTT. Protein product: CASSRIGTGGHKDTQYF.

V gene TRBV28 combines with J gene TRBJ2-5; 13 bases align to TRBD2. CDR3 length: 17 amino acids. The germline V gene encodes CDR1 MDHEN and CDR2 SYDVKM. Trimming at V came to 4 bases and at J to 2 bases, leaving 7 bases not matched to a gene. CDR3 region: CASSSPTSGGLQETQYF. In DNA, the CDR3 is TGTGCCAGCAGTTCCCCGACTAGCGGGGGGCTTCAAGAGACCCAGTACTTC. The full variable domain, its missing parts supplied by reference TRBV28 and TRBJ2-5, is DVKVTQSSRYLVKRTGEKVFLECVQDMDHENMFWYRQDPGLGLRLIYFSYDVKMKEKGDIPEGYSVSREKKERFSLILESASTNQTSMYLCASSSPTSGGLQETQYFGPGTRLLVL.

The chain recombines TRBV5-1 with TRBJ2-3; 8 bases agree with TRBD1. Germline CDR1 is SGHRS and CDR2 is YFSETQ. This CDR3 is 14 amino acids long. The V segment lost 5 bases and the J segment 4 bases; nucleotides outside the gene matches: 6. The CDR3 is CASSFQGAADTQYF. The DNA for the CDR3 is TGCGCCAGCAGTTTTCAGGGGGCTGCAGATACGCAGTATTTT.

The gene calls are TRBV28 and TRBJ1-5, with D perhaps TRBD1 (6 bases). Germline CDR1 MDHEN, CDR2 SYDVKM. V lost 7 bases to trimming and J lost 7 bases, with 8 bases between them. The CDR3 is 11 residues long. The CDR3 sequence is CASKGGQPQHF. The CDR3 DNA follows: TGTGCCAGCAAGGGGGGCCAGCCCCAGCATTTT.

This clone has only one observation. This sequence joins TRBV5-1 and TRBJ1-1, with D possibly TRBD1 on 5 matching bases. The germline V gene has CDR1 SGHRS and CDR2 YFSETQ. CDR3 size: 17 residues. Trimming took 5 bases from V and 0 from J, leaving 20 bases between them. CDR3 coding DNA: TGCGCCAGCAGGTTAACAGGCGTAGGACTCATGAACACTGAAGCTTTCTTT. The encoded protein is CASRLTGVGLMNTEAFF.

V gene TRBV4-1 combines with J gene TRBJ2-1; 11 bases are shared with TRBD1. Germline V gene lookup returns CDR1 MGHRA and CDR2 YSYEKL. The CDR3 length is 17 residues. V shed 4 bases and J 5 bases; nucleotides not matched to a gene: 10. The CDR3 nucleotides are TGCGCCAGCAGCCCAGGGACAGGGGGGATTGAGGACAATGAGCAGTTCTTC. This translates into CASSPGTGGIEDNEQFF.

This rearrangement joins TRBV7-3 to TRBJ2-1; 16 bases are shared with TRBD2. This CDR3 has 19 amino acids. Trimming cost V 5 bases and J 6 bases; bases outside gene matches: 13. Germline CDR1 is SGHTA and CDR2 is FQGTGA. The CDR3 protein is CASSPPGLAGGGAFNEQFF. As DNA, the CDR3 is TGTGCCAGCAGCCCCCCGGGACTAGCGGGAGGGGGTGCATTCAATGAGCAGTTCTTC.

The V call is TRBV6-1, the J call TRBJ1-1; a possible D gene is TRBD1 (5 bases). This CDR3 comprises 17 residues. Trimming shortened V by 3 bases and J by 0 bases, and 17 bases separated the two germline ends. Germline-derived CDR1 and CDR2 are MNHNS and SASEGT. As DNA, the CDR3 is TGTGCCAGCAGTGACCGCGCCCCAGGGACTATGAACACTGAAGCTTTCTTT. Its translation: CASSDRAPGTMNTEAFF.